This TCR beta chain was identified during a study of CD8 T cells in Susac syndrome. The J segment lost 4 bases and the V segment lost 6 bases, leaving 10 bases of the junction unmatched. Germline V gene sequence: CDR1 DFQATT, CDR2 SNEGSKA (reference sequence). CDR3 size: 15 residues. Random hexamers were used to reverse transcribe about 0.45 to 1 ug of RNA. Multiplex immunoSEQ PCR targeted 54 Vbeta and 13 Jbeta TCR beta segments. TCRdb independently ran MiXCR on the immunoSEQ multiplex PCR reads; one entry per CDR3 protein. The sample holds a few hundred thousand distinct CDR3 sequences, 85% to 90% seen once.

The rearrangement links TRBV20-1 to TRBJ2-2; 8 bases agree with TRBD2. The specimen was CD8+ T cells from PBMCs. The clonotype comes from a human donor with multiple sclerosis. The CDR3 protein is CSAAESGSATGELFF. Here the CDR3 DNA reads TGCAGTGCCGCCGAAAGCGGGAGTGCCACCGGGGAGCTGTTTTTT.